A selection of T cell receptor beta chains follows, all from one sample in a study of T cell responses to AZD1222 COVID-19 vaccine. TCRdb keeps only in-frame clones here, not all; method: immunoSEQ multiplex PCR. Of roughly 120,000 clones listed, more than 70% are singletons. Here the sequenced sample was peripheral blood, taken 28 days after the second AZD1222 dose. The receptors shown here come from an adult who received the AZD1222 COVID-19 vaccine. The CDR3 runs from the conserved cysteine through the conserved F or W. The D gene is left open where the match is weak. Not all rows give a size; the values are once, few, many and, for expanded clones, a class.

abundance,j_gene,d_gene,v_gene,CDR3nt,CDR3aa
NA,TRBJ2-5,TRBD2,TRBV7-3,TGTGCCAGCAGCCAGCAGGGACTAGCCTTGGAGACCCAGTACTTC,CASSQQGLALETQYF
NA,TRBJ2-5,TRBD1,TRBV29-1,TGCAGCGTTGAAGTACGCGACAGGGCGGAGACCCAGTACTTC,CSVEVRDRAETQYF
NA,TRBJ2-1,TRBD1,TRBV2,TGTGCCAGCAGTGAAGCGATGGGTATTGTGGGGACAGGGGTCTCGGGTAATGAGCAGTTCTTC,CASSEAMGIVGTGVSGNEQFF
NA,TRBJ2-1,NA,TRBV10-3,TGTGCCATCAGTGTATCATACGGGTCGCAGTTCTTC,CAISVSYGSQFF
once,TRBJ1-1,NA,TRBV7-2,TGTGCCAGCAGCTTAGAGGTGAACACTGAAGCTTTCTTT,CASSLEVNTEAFF
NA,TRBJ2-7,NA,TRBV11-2,TGTGCCAGCAGCGCGACTTCCCCCGAGCAGTACTTC,CASSATSPEQYF
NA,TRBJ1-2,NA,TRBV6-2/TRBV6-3,TGTGCCAGCAGTGGAACTAACTATGGCTACACCTTC,CASSGTNYGYTF
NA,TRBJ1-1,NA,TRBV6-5,TGTGCCAGCAGCCCGGACGGTGATGAAGCTTTCTTT,CASSPDGDEAFF
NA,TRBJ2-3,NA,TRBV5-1,TGCGCCAGCAGCTTGTCTGCGAATACGCAGTATTTT,CASSLSANTQYF
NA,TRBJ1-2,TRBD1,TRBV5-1,TGCGCCAGCAGCCCGGAAGGACAGGGCGGCTACACCTTC,CASSPEGQGGYTF
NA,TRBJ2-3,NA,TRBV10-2,TGCGCCAGCAGTGCGATTAGCCTGTCAGATACGCAGTATTTT,CASSAISLSDTQYF
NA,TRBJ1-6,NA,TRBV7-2,TGTGCCAGCAGCTTAGATGAGCTGGATAATTCACCCCTCCACTTT,CASSLDELDNSPLHF
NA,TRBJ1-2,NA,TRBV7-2,TGTGCCAGCAGCTTATGGGCCAGACTCGACTACACCTTC,CASSLWARLDYTF
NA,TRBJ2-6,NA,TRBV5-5,TGTGCCAGCAGCCGCCCTGGGGCCAACGTCCTGACTTTC,CASSRPGANVLTF
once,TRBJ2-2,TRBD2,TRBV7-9,TGTGCCAGCAGCTCGTGGGGGGGTTCGAACACCGGGGAGCTGTTTTTT,CASSSWGGSNTGELFF
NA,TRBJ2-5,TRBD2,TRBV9,TGTGCCAGCAGCGTAGCCGGGGGGGCCCTGGAGACCCAGTACTTC,CASSVAGGALETQYF
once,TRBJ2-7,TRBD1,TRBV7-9,TGTGCCAGCAGCCCCGGACAGGGCTACGAGCAGTACTTC,CASSPGQGYEQYF
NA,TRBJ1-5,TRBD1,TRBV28,TGTGCCAGCAGAAAGGACAGGGGGCACAATCAGCCCCAGCATTTT,CASRKDRGHNQPQHF
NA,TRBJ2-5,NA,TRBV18,TGTGCCAGCTCACCACTCGGGGTTCGGGAGACCCAGTACTTC,CASSPLGVRETQYF
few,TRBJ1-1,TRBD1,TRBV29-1,TGCAGCGTCCTCGGGACAGATGAAGGGGGCACTGAAGCTTTCTTT,CSVLGTDEGGTEAFF
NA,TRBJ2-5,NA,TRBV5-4,TGTGCCAGCAGCTTTTTGTTATCAGGGCAAGAGACCCAGTACTTC,CASSFLLSGQETQYF
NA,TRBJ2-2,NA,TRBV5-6,TGTGCCAGCAGCTCCTTGTTAGGGGGGGACACCGGGGAGCTGTTTTTT,CASSSLLGGDTGELFF
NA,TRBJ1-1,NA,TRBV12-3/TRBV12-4,TGTGCCAGCAGGTCCCCGGGAGCTGAAGCTTTCTTT,CASRSPGAEAFF
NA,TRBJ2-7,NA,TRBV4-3,TGCGCCAGCAGCCTAGGAGGGGGGGGCTACGAGCAGTACTTC,CASSLGGGGYEQYF
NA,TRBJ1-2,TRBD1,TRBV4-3,TGCGCCAGCAGCCAAGATCCGGGACAGGGACGAAACTATGGCTACACCTTC,CASSQDPGQGRNYGYTF
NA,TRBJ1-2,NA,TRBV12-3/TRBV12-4,TGTGCCAGCAGTTATTCGGTGGGCTACACCTTC,CASSYSVGYTF
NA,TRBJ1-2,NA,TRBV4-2,TGTGCCAGCAGCCACCCTATGGACGGCGCCTCGGACTATGGCTACACCTTC,CASSHPMDGASDYGYTF
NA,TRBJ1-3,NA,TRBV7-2,TGTGCCAGCAGCCCCGCGGCAGGGACCGTCTCTGGAAACACCATATATTTT,CASSPAAGTVSGNTIYF
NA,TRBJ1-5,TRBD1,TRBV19,TGTGCCAGTAGAGACAGACAGGGGCTGGTTCAGCCCCAGCATTTT,CASRDRQGLVQPQHF
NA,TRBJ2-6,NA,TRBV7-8,TGTGCCAGCAGCTTAATTACGGTACCAGGGGCCAACGTCCTGACTTTC,CASSLITVPGANVLTF
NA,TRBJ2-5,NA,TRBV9,TGTGCCAGCAGCGCCGGAGCCCGTTCCCAGGAGACCCAGTACTTC,CASSAGARSQETQYF
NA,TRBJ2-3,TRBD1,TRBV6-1,TGTGCCAGCAGTGAAGCGCCGGGACAGGGGACAGATACGCAGTATTTT,CASSEAPGQGTDTQYF
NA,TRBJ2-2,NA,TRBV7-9,TGTGCCAGCAGCAAAGGGAACACCGGGGAGCTGTTTTTT,CASSKGNTGELFF
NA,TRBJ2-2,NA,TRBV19,TGTGCCAGTAGCCCCAGGGGACGGGGCACCGGGGAGCTGTTTTTT,CASSPRGRGTGELFF
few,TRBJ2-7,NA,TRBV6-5,TGTGCCAGCAGTTACAGGCAGAACCACTACGAGCAGTACTTC,CASSYRQNHYEQYF
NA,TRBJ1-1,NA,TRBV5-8,TGTGCCAGCAGCGCCAGGGTCCCCCCGAAAGCTTTCTTT,CASSARVPPKAFF
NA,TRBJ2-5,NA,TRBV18,TGTGCCAGCTCCCCGCTGCAGGGCCAAGAGACCCAGTACTTC,CASSPLQGQETQYF
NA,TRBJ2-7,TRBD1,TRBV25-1,TGTGCCAGCAGCGAGTCCGGGACAGGGGGCTTCGGGCAGTACTTC,CASSESGTGGFGQYF
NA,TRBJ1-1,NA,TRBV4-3,TGCGCCAGCAGCCAAGATTTTGGGGGTCGGGGTACTGAAGCTTTCTTT,CASSQDFGGRGTEAFF
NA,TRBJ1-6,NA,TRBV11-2,TGTGCCAGCAGCCCCCGGGGTTTAGGTTCACCCCTCCACTTT,CASSPRGLGSPLHF
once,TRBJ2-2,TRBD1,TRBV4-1,TGCGCCAGCAGCCAAGGACCGGGACAGGGGGGCACCGGGGAGCTGTTTTTT,CASSQGPGQGGTGELFF
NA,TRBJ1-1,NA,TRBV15,TGTGCCACCAGCGGCCGGTCGCGGGACACTGAAGCTTTCTTT,CATSGRSRDTEAFF
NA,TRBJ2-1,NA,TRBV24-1,TGTGCCACCAGTGCTCCGACTACCAATGAGCAGTTCTTC,CATSAPTTNEQFF
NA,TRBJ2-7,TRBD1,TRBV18,TGTGCCAGCTCACCCGGACAGGGACTCTACGAGCAGTACTTC,CASSPGQGLYEQYF
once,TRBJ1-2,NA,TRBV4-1,TGCGCCAGCAGCCACGGACCATATGGCTACACCTTC,CASSHGPYGYTF
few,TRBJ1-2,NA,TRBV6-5,TGTGCCAGCAGTTACTCCCCAGGGACCTATGGCTACACCTTC,CASSYSPGTYGYTF
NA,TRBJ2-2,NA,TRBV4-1,TGCGCCAGCAGCCAACTTGGCCAGGCCACCGGGGAGCTGTTTTTT,CASSQLGQATGELFF
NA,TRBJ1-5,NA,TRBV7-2,TGTGCCAGCAGCTTAGCCGATGGAGGAAATCAGCCCCAGCATTTT,CASSLADGGNQPQHF
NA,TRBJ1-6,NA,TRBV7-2,TGTGCCAGCGGGGGTCAGGGGCTAAATTCACCCCTCCACTTT,CASGGQGLNSPLHF
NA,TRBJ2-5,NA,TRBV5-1,TGCGCCAGCAGCTTTACAGGGACTCAAGAGACCCAGTACTTC,CASSFTGTQETQYF
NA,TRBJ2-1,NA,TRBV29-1,TGCAGCGTTGAAGATCAGGGGGGGCCCAGGTTGAACAATGAGCAGTTCTTC,CSVEDQGGPRLNNEQFF
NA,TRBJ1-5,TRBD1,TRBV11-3,TGTGCCAGCAGCTTTAGGGGCAGGGGGTCCAGACAGCCCCAGCATTTT,CASSFRGRGSRQPQHF
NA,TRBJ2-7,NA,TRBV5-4,TGTGCCAGCAGCTTGGTGGGCGGGTACGAGCAGTACTTC,CASSLVGGYEQYF
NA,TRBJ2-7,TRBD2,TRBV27,TGTGCCAGCAGTTCCCTGGGGCCTAGCGGGGGGGTTTCCTACGAGCAGTACTTC,CASSSLGPSGGVSYEQYF
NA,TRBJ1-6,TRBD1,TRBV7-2,TGTGCCAGCAGCTCAAGACAGGGCGGGTCACCCCTCCACTTT,CASSSRQGGSPLHF
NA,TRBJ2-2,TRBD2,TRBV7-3,TGTGCCAGCAGCTTAAGGTCTGCGGGGGACACCGGGGAGCTGTTTTTT,CASSLRSAGDTGELFF
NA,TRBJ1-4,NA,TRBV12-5,TGTGCTAGTGGTTTACGACAGTCCGCAAGTATTGAAAAACTGTTTTTT,CASGLRQSASIEKLFF
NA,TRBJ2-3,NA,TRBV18,TGTGCCAGCTCACTCCGGGACTCCGGGCCCGATACGCAGTATTTT,CASSLRDSGPDTQYF
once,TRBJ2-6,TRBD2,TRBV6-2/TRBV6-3,TGTGCCAGCAGTTCCTCGGGGGGCTCTGGGGCCAACGTCCTGACTTTC,CASSSSGGSGANVLTF
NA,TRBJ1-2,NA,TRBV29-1,TGCAGCGTTGAAGGAGTATATGGCTACACCTTC,CSVEGVYGYTF